Shown below are 14 T cell receptor beta chains from a single sample sequenced in a study of T cell responses to AZD1222 COVID-19 vaccine. Clones were read by immunoSEQ multiplex PCR, and TCRdb kept only the in-frame ones, dropping some. The table shows roughly 89,000 clones, with roughly 88% occurring only once. The material sequenced was peripheral blood, taken on day 0 of MenACWY control vaccination. The receptor set was obtained from an adult in good health.

This chain connects TRBV12-5 to TRBJ1-3; D not certain. This CDR3 comprises 14 residues. V was clipped by 6 bases and J by 0 bases, with 9 bases between them. Looked up from germline, CDR1 is LGHNT and CDR2 is FRNRAP. The CDR3 sequence is CASGDGGSGNTIYF. The CDR3 bases are TGTGCTAGTGGGGACGGCGGCTCTGGAAACACCATATATTTT.

This chain uses TRBV21-1 with TRBJ2-2; the DNA was not compared with TRBD1, the D call given in the table. TRBV21-1 is a recognized pseudogene. The CDR3 is made up of 13 amino acids. The CDR3 coding sequence is TGTGCCAAGGACAGGGCGAACACCGGGGAGCTGTTTTTT. It codes for CAKDRANTGELFF.

V usage is TRBV30 and J usage is TRBJ1-1; the match to TRBD1 covers 8 bases. Germline CDR1 GTSNPN, CDR2 SVGIG (reference sequence). This CDR3 spans 13 amino acids. Trimming at V came to 4 bases and at J to 3 bases, leaving 4 bases not matched to a gene. The CDR3 region is CAWTTQGDTEAFF. CDR3 nucleotide sequence: TGTGCCTGGACCACACAGGGGGACACTGAAGCTTTCTTT.

The chain uses TRBV7-2 and TRBJ2-7; 11 bases agree with TRBD1. CDR1 is SGHTA and CDR2 is FQGNSA in the germline V gene. V gave up 5 bases and J gave up 6 bases; unmatched junction bases: 6. This CDR3 has 14 residues. In nucleotides, the CDR3 is TGTGCCAGCAGCCTGGGACAGGGGGTCCCCGAGCAGTACTTC. Amino acid sequence: CASSLGQGVPEQYF.

V gene TRBV5-6 combines with J gene TRBJ1-1; tentative D call: TRBD1 (5 bases). In germline, CDR1 is SGHDT, CDR2 YYEEEE. V lost 1 base and J lost 4, with 14 bases in between. This CDR3 is built from 15 residues. CDR3 DNA sequence: TGTGCCAGCAGCTTGTTCACCGGGGGGTTCACTGAAGCTTTCTTT. Protein sequence: CASSLFTGGFTEAFF. The full variable domain, rest sourced from reference TRBV5-6 and TRBJ1-1, is DAGVTQSPTHLIKTRGQQVTLRCSPKSGHDTVSWYQQALGQGPQFIFQYYEEEERQRGNFPDRFSGHQFPNYSSELNVNALLLGDSALYLCASSLFTGGFTEAFFGQGTRLTVV.

CDR3 sequence: CASSLQGANTGELFF. The CDR3 DNA is TGTGCCAGCAGCCTACAGGGGGCGAACACCGGGGAGCTGTTTTTT. The chain employs TRBV2 and TRBJ2-2; TRBD1 matches at 8 bases. Germline V gene sequence: CDR1 SNHLY, CDR2 FYNNEI. This CDR3 has 15 amino acids. The V and J ends lost 6 bases and 0 bases, in that order; junction bases with no gene match: 3.

The CDR3: CASSPPGAPRGYTF. CDR3 in DNA: TGTGCCAGCAGCCCCCCGGGAGCGCCACGTGGCTACACCTTC. The J gene is TRBJ1-2, the V gene TRBV6-2 or TRBV6-3; D is unresolved. In germline, CDR1 is MNHEY, CDR2 SVGEGT. Trimming removed 6 bases at V and 7 bases at J, with 18 bases between. This CDR3 is 14 amino acids long.

This clone has only a few counts. The chain combines TRBV7-9 with TRBJ1-1; a weak D match, TRBD1 (6 bases). The germline V gene encodes CDR1 SEHNR and CDR2 FQNEAQ (reference sequence). Between the trimmed V and J ends, which lost 5 bases and 1 base, there was a span of 17 bases. The CDR3 sequence is 16 residues long. CDR3 coding DNA: TGTGCCAGCAGCGACTCCGGGGGGACACGGAACACTGAAGCTTTCTTT. It specifies CASSDSGGTRNTEAFF.

V is TRBV30 and J is TRBJ1-1; D is undetermined. The germline V and J ends were trimmed by 2 bases and 0 bases, with 7 bases remaining between them. CDR3 length: 13 residues. CDR1 GTSNPN and CDR2 SVGIG come from the germline V gene (reference sequence). Here the CDR3 reads CAWSNRLNTEAFF. CDR3 sequence (DNA): TGTGCCTGGAGTAATCGGTTGAACACTGAAGCTTTCTTT. The full variable domain, completed using reference TRBV30 and TRBJ1-1, is SQTIHQWPATLVQPVGSPLSLECTVEGTSNPNLYWYRQAAGRGLQLLFYSVGIGQISSEVPQNLSASRPQDRQFILSSKKLLLSDSGFYLCAWSNRLNTEAFFGQGTRLTVV.

This rearrangement joins TRBV28 to TRBJ1-1; the D is unclear. The CDR3 covers 16 residues. Germline assignment: CDR1 MDHEN and CDR2 SYDVKM. Deletions cut 6 bases from V and 7 bases from J, with 24 bases between. CDR3 coding DNA: TGTGCCAGCAGCTCCACCGGCCTACAGATTTATTTTGAAGCTTTCTTT. Protein product: CASSSTGLQIYFEAFF.

The chain is built from TRBV10-3 and TRBJ2-2; tentatively, D is TRBD2 (6 bases). The CDR3 length is 14 residues. Germline V gene lookup returns CDR1 ENHRY and CDR2 SYGVKD. V lost 0 bases and J lost 7, with 9 bases in between. The CDR3, as DNA: TGTGCCATCAGTGAGTCGAGGGGAGGCGGGGAGCTGTTTTTT. This sequence encodes CAISESRGGGELFF.

V usage is TRBV3-1 (or the pseudogene TRBV3-2) and J usage is TRBJ2-7; TRBD2 might be the D (6 bases). The CDR3 is made up of 13 amino acids. The V end was cut by 1 base, the J end by 7 bases, with 11 bases between. Per the germline V gene, CDR1 is LGHDT and CDR2 is YNNKEL (reference sequence). The CDR3 DNA reads TGTGCCAGCAGCCAAGTACGGGGGAATGAGCAGTACTTC. Its protein is CASSQVRGNEQYF.

The J gene is TRBJ2-7, the V gene TRBV10-3, with D possibly called TRBD1 or TRBD2 (5 bases each). V lost 5 bases and J 6 bases, leaving 20 bases between the germline ends. The V gene's germline CDR1 is ENHRY and CDR2 SYGVKD. CDR3 length equals 15 residues. CDR3 DNA sequence: TGTGCCATCAGTACTTCCTGGCTGGGGGAGAGCGAGCAGTACTTC. It translates to CAISTSWLGESEQYF.

The chain joins TRBV7-2 to TRBJ2-1; D is undetermined. V lost 5 bases, J lost 8 bases, and 7 bases lay in between. Germline assignment: CDR1 SGHTA and CDR2 FQGNSA. This CDR3 has 11 amino acids. The CDR3 coding sequence is TGTGCCAGCAGCCCAAAGGATGAGCAGTTCTTC. This codes for CASSPKDEQFF.